This T cell receptor beta chain was documented in a study of regulatory T cells in long-lasting Graves disease. This clonotype was seen at least ten times. TCR beta libraries were built with iRepertoire HTBI primers and Arm-PCR of CDR3 regions. TCRdb ran MiXCR on the multiplex PCR reads and lists one entry per CDR3 protein. This sample carries around 450,000 distinct CDR3 sequences, roughly 21% of them seen once, and the ten largest clones take roughly 6.9%. Time point indicated: persistent/refractory GD, antithyroid drugs over 5 years with positive TRAb. There was RNA extracted from PBMCs, and the TCR library was made from it. The input for sequencing was peripheral blood mononuclear cells (PBMCs), taken when the disease was refractory, from a patient treated with antithyroid drugs. This clonotype originated in a female donor with Graves disease.

CDR3 sequence: CASSLGGSRWETQYF. CDR3 in DNA: TGTGCCAGCAGCTTAGGGGGCTCCCGGTGGGAGACCCAGTACTTC. J is TRBJ2-5 and V is TRBV11-2; TRBD1 might be the D (5 bases). Germline CDR1 SGHAT, CDR2 FQNNGV. The V gene lost 1 base and the J gene lost 5 bases, with 14 bases spanning the gap. CDR3 length equals 15 residues.